This T cell receptor beta chain was found in a study of T cell repertoires in cytomegalovirus infection. Overall study: Newly reported HLA-C-restricted and thoroughly characterized HLA-B-restricted CMV epitopes were employed. CMV infection and matching HLA type were both indicated by public TCR beta signatures.

A remark on this clonotype: Its antigen is as yet unknown.

TCRdb re-analysed the reads in MiXCR, keeping a single row per CDR3 protein. The sample includes roughly 730,000 distinct CDR3 sequences, roughly 36% of them seen just once. Findings and limits, study-wide: Carriage of CMV together with the relevant HLA was identifiable through cumulative public TCR beta family frequency.

This CDR3 contains 13 residues. V was trimmed by 2 bases and J by 6 bases, leaving 7 bases between them. Germline lookup yields CDR1 ENHRY and CDR2 SYGVKD. The origin of this receptor is a human donor in good health (CMV status not recorded). Some clones in this sample may be carry-over from other donors' samples. This sequence joins TRBV10-3 and TRBJ2-2; D remains ambiguous. This specimen was cultured PBMCs, taken from culture after CMV antigen stimulation. DNA for the CDR3: TGTGCCATCAGTGAGGGTCGACCCGGGGAGCTGTTTTTT. This sequence encodes CAISEGRPGELFF.